The rows below give T cell receptor beta chains drawn from one sample of a study of blood T cell repertoires in COVID-19. TCRdb's table, derived via immunoSEQ multiplex PCR, lists solely in-frame clones and lacks some. The repertoire includes 200,000 to 250,000 clones, 88% of them detected once, and roughly 2.8% sits in the top ten. The sequencing sample was made of PBMCs or T cells enriched from blood (not recorded which). The receptors were sampled from a woman in her twenties or thirties who had recovered from COVID-19. Both conserved end residues are part of each CDR3. A D gene is named only where the DNA matches it firmly. The size of a clone is reported for some rows only, either as once, few or many, or as a class for expanded clones.

j_call v_call d_call clone_size cdr3_aa cdr3_nt
TRBJ2-5 TRBV14 - - CASSHGSDLVRTQYF TGTGCCAGCAGCCACGGGAGCGACCTGGTGAGGACCCAGTACTTC
TRBJ2-1 TRBV7-4 - - CASSLKGLSDNEQFF TGTGCCAGCAGCTTAAAGGGGTTAAGCGACAATGAGCAGTTCTTC
TRBJ1-1 TRBV5-5 - - CASVGVVNTEAFF TGTGCCAGCGTCGGAGTGGTGAACACTGAAGCTTTCTTT
TRBJ2-7 TRBV2 - - CASTPDREYEQYF TGTGCCAGCACCCCGGACAGAGAGTACGAGCAGTACTTC
TRBJ1-2 TRBV28 TRBD1 - CASSLSGQGADYGYTF TGTGCCAGCAGTTTATCCGGACAGGGGGCTGACTATGGCTACACCTTC
TRBJ2-2 TRBV11-2 TRBD2 - CASSSAGRRGEEELFF TGTGCCAGCAGTAGTGCCGGGAGGCGGGGGGAGGAGGAGCTGTTTTTT
TRBJ2-1 TRBV9 - - CASSVVDSASYNEQFF TGTGCCAGCAGCGTAGTGGACTCAGCCTCCTACAATGAGCAGTTCTTC
TRBJ2-7 TRBV6-1 - - CASSEGHPAGEQYF TGTGCCAGCAGTGAGGGGCATCCCGCCGGCGAGCAGTACTTC
TRBJ1-2 TRBV7-8 - - CASSTGMEFGYTF TGTGCCAGCTCCACGGGTATGGAATTTGGCTACACCTTC
TRBJ2-5 TRBV11-2 - - CASSLGPGETQYF TGTGCCAGCAGCTTGGGTCCGGGGGAGACCCAGTACTTC
TRBJ1-6 TRBV7-9 - - CASSLVQLNSPLHF TGTGCCAGCAGCTTAGTACAGCTTAATTCACCCCTCCACTTT
TRBJ2-7 TRBV19 - few CASSAGQNYEQYF TGTGCCAGTAGTGCGGGACAGAACTACGAGCAGTACTTC
TRBJ2-7 TRBV3-1/TRBV3-2 - few CASSQVGVSYEQYF TGTGCCAGCAGCCAAGTCGGGGTGTCCTACGAGCAGTACTTC
TRBJ2-2 TRBV24-1 TRBD2 - CATSTGLAGARNTGELFF TGTGCCACCAGTACGGGACTAGCGGGGGCCCGGAACACCGGGGAGCTGTTTTTT
TRBJ1-6 TRBV19 - - CASSIYRDYSPLHF TGTGCCAGTAGTATATACAGGGATTATTCACCCCTCCACTTT
TRBJ1-4 TRBV7-9 - - CASSFGSHPLVNEKLFF TGTGCCAGCAGCTTTGGCTCTCATCCGCTGGTGAATGAAAAACTGTTTTTT
TRBJ1-4 TRBV5-1 - once CASSLAGEWEKLFF TGCGCCAGCAGCTTGGCCGGGGAGTGGGAAAAACTGTTTTTT
TRBJ1-2 TRBV29-1 - - CSAPTAVGGYTF TGCAGCGCTCCCACGGCGGTAGGAGGCTACACCTTC
TRBJ1-5 TRBV19 - - CASSIRDFGNSNQPQHF TGTGCCAGTAGTATCAGGGATTTTGGGAATAGCAATCAGCCCCAGCATTTT
TRBJ1-5 TRBV5-6 - - CASSTHREGDQPQHF TGTGCCAGCAGCACTCACAGGGAAGGGGATCAGCCCCAGCATTTT
TRBJ1-2 TRBV6-5 - - CASRDFPRKGSGYTF TGTGCCAGCAGAGACTTCCCGCGTAAGGGGTCTGGCTACACCTTC
TRBJ2-2 TRBV6-5 - once CASSRQAALTGELFF TGTGCCAGCAGCCGACAGGCGGCTCTCACCGGGGAGCTGTTTTTT
TRBJ2-1 TRBV5-1 TRBD1 - CASSLTTTGGISYNEQFF TGCGCCAGCAGCTTAACCACTACAGGGGGCATATCCTACAATGAGCAGTTCTTC
TRBJ1-5 TRBV28 TRBD1 - CASSLPQQGAGNQPQHF TGTGCCAGCAGTTTACCACAACAGGGGGCAGGTAATCAGCCCCAGCATTTT
TRBJ2-2 TRBV7-9 TRBD2 - CASSPSVAGAYTGELFF TGTGCCAGCAGCCCCTCGGTAGCGGGGGCCTACACCGGGGAGCTGTTTTTT
TRBJ1-2 TRBV4-3 - - CASSQDLQGLRGYTF TGCGCCAGCAGCCAAGATCTCCAGGGATTGAGGGGCTACACCTTC